One sample yielded the 27 T cell receptor beta chains listed below, sequenced in a study of identical twins. TCRdb reprocessed the 5' RACE reads with MiXCR, giving one entry per CDR3 protein. Altogether 570,000 or so distinct CDR3 sequences are present, over 8.5% being singletons, with the ten largest covering approximately 3%. These data also formed part of another study, on yellow fever vaccine responses in identical twins.

Material for sequencing was PBMCs. The receptors were sampled from a young woman in good health.

This clonotype occurred many times. The chain recombines TRBV29-1 with TRBJ2-2, with D possibly called TRBD1 or TRBD2 (5 bases each). CDR1 and CDR2 (germline): SQVTM, ANQGSEA. Trimming stripped 7 bases from V and 3 bases from J, with 6 bases between. This CDR3 has 11 amino acids. CDR3 sequence: CSGGDTGELFF. Here the CDR3 DNA reads TGCAGCGGAGGGGACACCGGGGAGCTGTTTTTT.

This clonotype showed up many times. V gene TRBV9 combines with J gene TRBJ2-3, with D possibly TRBD1 on 6 matching bases. The V gene's germline CDR1 is SGDLS and CDR2 YYNGEE. V lost 4 bases, J lost 0 bases, and 9 bases lay in between. This CDR3 has 14 residues. CDR3 DNA: TGTGCCAGCAGCACGGACAGTAGCACAGATACGCAGTATTTT. It encodes CASSTDSSTDTQYF.

The chain is built from TRBV24-1 and TRBJ2-3, with D perhaps given as TRBD1 or TRBD2 (7 bases each). Trimming left V 3 bases short and J 2 bases short, with 11 bases between. Germline loops: CDR1 KGHDR, CDR2 SFDVKD. The CDR3 is 15 amino acids. CDR3 sequence (DNA): TGTGCCACCAGTGATCAGGGGGGGCCCACAGATACGCAGTATTTT. Protein product: CATSDQGGPTDTQYF.

This clonotype was found many times. The chain uses TRBV20-1 and TRBJ1-3; D may be TRBD1 (5 bases). Germline V gene lookup returns CDR1 DFQATT and CDR2 SNEGSKA (reference sequence). With 0 bases removed from V and 0 bases from J, the gap between germline ends came to 12 bases. There are 16 residues in the CDR3. CDR3 nucleotide sequence: TGCAGTGCTAGAGACCCCCACAGGAACTCTGGAAACACCATATATTTT. This gives the protein CSARDPHRNSGNTIYF.

Here the CDR3 reads CSADRDYLSYNEQFF. DNA of the CDR3: TGCAGTGCTGACCGGGACTATCTCTCCTACAATGAGCAGTTCTTC. The chain recombines TRBV20-1 with TRBJ2-1, with TRBD2 matching 7 bases. Germline V gene data show CDR1 as DFQATT and CDR2 as SNEGSKA (reference sequence). V was clipped by 5 bases and J by 0 bases; unmatched bases: 7. The CDR3 is made up of 15 amino acids.

This clonotype was seen repeatedly, ten times or more. This chain connects TRBV21-1 to TRBJ2-5. TRBV21-1 is tagged as a pseudogene. The CDR3 is 13 amino acids. The CDR3 DNA sequence: TGTGCCAGCAGCAAATACGCCCAAGAGACCCAGTACTTC. Protein: CASSKYAQETQYF.

This chain links TRBV7-6 with TRBJ2-3; 13 bases agree with TRBD2. This CDR3 spans 17 amino acids. V lost 4 bases, J lost 0 bases, and 4 bases stayed unmatched. Germline CDR1 SGHVS, CDR2 FNYEAQ. The chain's CDR3 is CASSYRTSGGSTDTQYF. The CDR3, as DNA: TGTGCCAGCAGCTACCGGACTAGCGGGGGCAGCACAGATACGCAGTATTTT. The variable domain in full, completed from reference TRBV7-6 and TRBJ2-3, reads GAGVSQSPRYKVTKRGQDVALRCDPISGHVSLYWYRQALGQGPEFLTYFNYEAQQDKSGLPNDRFSAERPEGSISTLTIQRTEQRDSAMYRCASSYRTSGGSTDTQYFGPGTRLTVL.

Many counts were recorded for this clonotype. The rearrangement uses TRBV18 and TRBJ1-1; D is possibly TRBD1 (5 bases). From germline, CDR1 is KGHSH and CDR2 LQKENI. The ends were cut back, 3 bases at V and 4 bases at J, with 12 bases in the middle. The CDR3 spans 14 residues. This CDR3 reads CASSPSGGGTEAFF. Here the CDR3 DNA reads TGTGCCAGCTCACCGAGCGGGGGGGGCACTGAAGCTTTCTTT. Based on the CDR3 plus reference TRBV18 and TRBJ1-1, the full variable domain is NAGVMQNPRHLVRRRGQEARLRCSPMKGHSHVYWYRQLPEEGLKFMVYLQKENIIDESGMPKERFSAEFPKEGPSILRIQQVVRGDSAAYFCASSPSGGGTEAFFGQGTRLTVV.

This clonotype was seen only a few times. The chain employs TRBV10-3 and TRBJ2-7; the D is unclear. This CDR3 contains 14 residues. Trimming took off 3 bases at V and 0 bases at J, with 9 bases between the two ends. The germline V gene encodes CDR1 ENHRY and CDR2 SYGVKD. The CDR3 loop reads CAISEYPSSYEQYF. The CDR3 bases are TGTGCCATCAGTGAATACCCGAGCTCCTACGAGCAGTACTTC.

The V call is TRBV29-1, the J call TRBJ2-1, with D perhaps being TRBD1 or TRBD2 (6 bases each). Germline V CDR1 and CDR2: SQVTM, ANQGSEA. This CDR3 is built from 17 residues. Trimming pared 8 bases from V and 2 bases from J, leaving 25 bases between. Here the CDR3 reads CSLLGGVGGEAYNEQFF. In nucleotides, the CDR3 is TGCAGCCTCTTGGGGGGCGTCGGGGGAGAGGCCTACAATGAGCAGTTCTTC.

This clonotype was detected many times. The V gene is TRBV21-1, the J gene TRBJ2-2. TRBV21-1 is a pseudogene segment. This CDR3 has 11 residues. The CDR3 bases are TGTGCCGCAGACCAGGACGGGGAGCTGTTTTTT. Its protein is CAADQDGELFF.

This clonotype came up many times. This chain links TRBV29-1 with TRBJ2-7; TRBD1 or TRBD2 may be the D gene (5 bases each). Deletions cut 6 bases from V and 0 bases from J, with 12 bases between. Germline V gene sequence: CDR1 SQVTM, CDR2 ANQGSEA. The CDR3 is made up of 13 amino acids. CDR3 sequence (DNA): TGCAGCGTGGCCAGGGCGGGCTCCTACGAGCAGTACTTC. Amino acid sequence: CSVARAGSYEQYF.

A few counts support this clonotype. The rearrangement joins TRBV9 to TRBJ2-7, with 9 bases identical to TRBD2. With V trimmed by 0 bases and J by 3 bases, 1 base remained unmatched. This CDR3 has 14 residues. Germline V gene lookup returns CDR1 SGDLS and CDR2 YYNGEE. The CDR3 here is CASSVASGVYEQYF. The CDR3 coding sequence is TGTGCCAGCAGCGTAGCTAGCGGGGTCTACGAGCAGTACTTC.

This clonotype has more than one count but fewer than ten. The chain combines TRBV5-6 with TRBJ2-3; D uncertain. The CDR3 covers 11 residues. Germline CDR1 is SGHDT and CDR2 is YYEEEE. V was shortened by 0 bases and J by 9 bases, with 5 bases between the two germline ends. The CDR3 loop is CASSLDSTQYF. CDR3 sequence (DNA): TGTGCCAGCAGCTTGGACTCAACGCAGTATTTT.

This clonotype showed up just a few times. This chain connects TRBV11-1 to TRBJ2-1; D gene uncertain. The CDR3 is 15 residues long. The V gene's germline CDR1 is SGHAT and CDR2 FQDESV (reference sequence). The V and J ends lost 5 bases and 9 bases respectively, with 20 bases between them. CDR3 loop: CASSPSRRRWGEQFF. In DNA form, the CDR3 reads TGTGCCAGCAGCCCCTCCCGTCGGCGGTGGGGTGAGCAGTTCTTC.

This clonotype turned up a few times. V gene TRBV5-1 combines with J gene TRBJ2-7; D is unclear. The germline gives CDR1 SGHRS, CDR2 YFSETQ. This CDR3 is built from 17 residues. Trimming cost V 4 bases and J 3 bases, with 23 bases left between them. CDR3 DNA sequence: TGCGCCAGCAGCCGTGCGCCAAGGACCCAACAAGTCTACGAGCAGTACTTC. It is translated as CASSRAPRTQQVYEQYF.

The chain couples TRBV9 to TRBJ2-1, with 13 bases fitting TRBD2. V dropped 2 bases and J dropped 8; count of bases not matched to a gene: 10. Looked up from germline, CDR1 is SGDLS and CDR2 is YYNGEE. The CDR3 is 17 residues long. The CDR3 bases are TGTGCCAGCAGCGTTGGGACTAGCGGGAAGGGTAGGTATGAGCAGTTCTTC. It yields the protein CASSVGTSGKGRYEQFF.

This clonotype was seen repeatedly, ten times or more. This sequence joins TRBV29-1 and TRBJ2-3; 8 bases align to TRBD2. V gave up 7 bases and J gave up 14 bases; unmatched junction bases: 11. The CDR3 is 11 residues long. Looked up from germline, CDR1 is SQVTM and CDR2 is ANQGSEA. For the CDR3, the DNA is TGCAGCGCCGGTACGGGACTAGTGGGGTATTTT. Residues: CSAGTGLVGYF.

This clonotype was observed a few times. V and J are TRBV6-6 and TRBJ2-2; no reliable D call. Trimming stripped 5 bases from V and 4 bases from J, with 8 bases between. The CDR3 is 13 residues long. CDR1 is MNHNY and CDR2 is SVGAGI in the germline V gene (reference sequence). For the CDR3, the DNA is TGTGCCAGCAGTGCGAATCCCACCGGGGAGCTGTTTTTT. The encoded protein is CASSANPTGELFF.

This clonotype has at least ten counts. The chain employs TRBV28 and TRBJ2-3, with D possibly being TRBD1 (5 bases). The germline CDR1 and CDR2 sequences are MDHEN and SYDVKM. This CDR3 region has 14 residues. V was shortened by 6 bases and J by 1 base, with 11 bases between the two germline ends. The CDR3 region has the DNA TGTGCCAGCAGCCTAGACAGTCGCACAGATACGCAGTATTTT. Translated: CASSLDSRTDTQYF.

This clonotype was found once. The genes are TRBV19 and TRBJ2-2; no clear D gene. From germline, CDR1 is LNHDA and CDR2 SQIVND (reference sequence). The CDR3 loop spans 14 amino acids. Trimming took 1 base from V and 3 from J, leaving 6 bases between them. The CDR3 DNA sequence: TGTGCCAGTAGTATAGTGGGCTACACCGGGGAGCTGTTTTTT. It encodes CASSIVGYTGELFF.

This clonotype was detected a few times. The V call is TRBV6-4, the J call TRBJ2-1; unclear D gene. There are 13 residues in the CDR3. Trimming pared 2 bases from V and 6 bases from J, leaving 8 bases between. From germline, CDR1 is MRHNA and CDR2 SNTAGT. The CDR3 DNA reads TGTGCCAGCAGTGACGAACAGAGCAATGAGCAGTTCTTC. This encodes CASSDEQSNEQFF.

This clonotype was seen ten or more times. The V call is TRBV29-1, the J call TRBJ2-1; TRBD1 might be the D (6 bases). Per germline, CDR1 SQVTM and CDR2 ANQGSEA. The CDR3 has 14 residues. V was pared by 3 bases and J by 6 bases, with 15 bases between. The CDR3 region has the DNA TGCAGCGTTGAGAAGGGCGCAGGGGTCAATGAGCAGTTCTTC. It is translated as CSVEKGAGVNEQFF.

Points on this clonotype: A much bigger clone sits one base away, suggesting this may be a read error. The chain uses TRBV29-1 and TRBJ2-7; the D is unclear. In germline, CDR1 is SQVTM, CDR2 ANQGSEA. This CDR3 contains 13 residues. Deletions cut 4 bases from V and 0 bases from J, with 10 bases between. The CDR3 bases are TGCAGCGTTGTGGTCGGAAACTCCTACGAGCAGTACTTC. It encodes CSVVVGNSYEQYF.

The table lists this clonotype with a few counts. The J gene is TRBJ2-3, the V gene TRBV5-1; possibly TRBD2 for D (6 bases). V was clipped by 5 bases and J by 0 bases, with 28 bases between them. This CDR3 is built from 20 residues. Germline V gives CDR1 SGHRS, CDR2 YFSETQ. In DNA form, the CDR3 reads TGCGCCAGCAGTAAGGGAGGATCGGACCAGCGATATACTAGCACAGATACGCAGTATTTT. It translates to CASSKGGSDQRYTSTDTQYF.

The CDR3 protein is CASSPWGPETEAFF. CDR3 nucleotides: TGCGCCAGCAGCCCCTGGGGGCCGGAGACTGAAGCTTTCTTT. The chain combines TRBV5-1 with TRBJ1-1; maybe TRBD1 (6 bases). V was pared by 4 bases and J by 5 bases, with 15 bases between. From germline, CDR1 is SGHRS and CDR2 YFSETQ. There are 14 residues in the CDR3.

This clonotype appeared a few times. The gene calls are TRBV7-3 and TRBJ2-1; D ambiguous. Trimming took 1 base from V and 9 from J, leaving 7 bases between them. The CDR3 sequence is 12 residues long. Germline lookup yields CDR1 SGHTA and CDR2 FQGTGA. CDR3: CASSLRVSEQFF. For the CDR3, the DNA is TGTGCCAGCAGCTTAAGGGTTAGTGAGCAGTTCTTC.